Listed here is a single T cell receptor (beta chain). These data belong to a study of T cell responses to AZD1222 COVID-19 vaccine. Sequencing was performed with immunoSEQ multiplex PCR; in TCRdb, only in-frame clones are kept and a portion is missing. The data hold about 110,000 clones, with about 80% observed a single time. Trimming left V 2 bases short and J 2 bases short, with 22 bases between. The CDR3 runs 20 residues. Germline V CDR1 and CDR2: KGHSH, LQKENI. The chain is built from TRBV18 and TRBJ2-6, with D possibly being TRBD1 (6 bases). The sequencing here drew on peripheral blood, taken on day 0 of AZD1222 vaccination. This TCR derives from an adult in good health. The CDR3 loop is CASSPTGLRPPNPGANVLTF. In DNA, the CDR3 is TGTGCCAGCTCACCAACAGGGTTACGGCCCCCAAACCCTGGGGCCAACGTCCTGACTTTC.